The 17 T cell receptor beta chains below were found in one sample sequenced in a study of shared clonotypes between healthy human individuals (dated by TCRdb to 2020 to 2022). The method was the immunoSEQ multiplex PCR assay. In TCRdb, the immuneACCESS table is reduced to in-frame sequences with V and J assigned. These tables do not hold every clone; where another copy was compared, an unresolved V gene accounts for under half, and the others remain unexplained. The sample data list more than 550,000 clones, and 90% of these were observed just once. 34% of the sample is held by the ten biggest clonotypes. The specimen was memory CD8+ T cells from PBMCs. In light of the paper, this sample's cell subset or site label describes: CD45RO+ cells pooled with CCR7-negative TemRA cells. The receptor source for this set is a man aged 18 to 29 in good health. Some clones in this sample may be carry-over from other donors' samples.

V is TRBV28 and J is TRBJ2-7; 7 bases line up with TRBD1. The CDR3 is 13 residues long. V lost 7 bases and J lost 5; bases outside the gene matches: 8. Germline V lookup: CDR1 MDHEN, CDR2 SYDVKM. In DNA, the CDR3 is TGTGCCAGCAAAAGGACAGGTCTTAACGAGCAGTACTTC. Translating it yields CASKRTGLNEQYF. Supplemented by reference TRBV28 and TRBJ2-7, the full variable domain reads DVKVTQSSRYLVKRTGEKVFLECVQDMDHENMFWYRQDPGLGLRLIYFSYDVKMKEKGDIPEGYSVSREKKERFSLILESASTNQTSMYLCASKRTGLNEQYFGPGTRLTVT.

This rearrangement joins TRBV19 to TRBJ2-7; 9 nucleotides match TRBD2. The CDR3 is made up of 16 amino acids. With 1 base clipped from V and 4 bases from J, the junction kept 8 bases outside the gene matches. CDR1 and CDR2 (germline): LNHDA, SQIVND (reference sequence). CDR3 protein: CASSIGRSLAGYEQYF. In nucleotides, the CDR3 is TGTGCCAGTAGTATAGGGAGAAGCCTAGCGGGATACGAGCAGTACTTC.

This rearrangement joins TRBV7-8 to TRBJ2-1; 11 nucleotides line up with TRBD2. The germline V gene encodes CDR1 SGHVS and CDR2 FQNEAQ. This CDR3 is 15 amino acids long. V shed 2 bases, J shed 6 bases, and the junction held 3 bases outside the gene matches. In nucleotides, the CDR3 is TGTGCCAGCAGCTTAACTAGCGGGAGAGGCAATGAGCAGTTCTTC. It is translated as CASSLTSGRGNEQFF.

V gene TRBV9 combines with J gene TRBJ1-3; 7 nucleotides line up with TRBD1. The germline gives CDR1 SGDLS, CDR2 YYNGEE. The CDR3 is 15 amino acids. Trimming took 3 bases from V and 3 from J; bases not matched to a gene: 6. In nucleotides, the CDR3 is TGTGCCAGCAGCGAGGAACAGGGGTTTGGAAACACCATATATTTT. It encodes CASSEEQGFGNTIYF.

In its sample, this clone was seen once. This sequence joins TRBV27 and TRBJ2-3; D is ambiguous. V lost 8 bases and J lost 6, with 21 bases in between. The germline gives CDR1 MNHEY, CDR2 SMNVEV (reference sequence). The CDR3 loop spans 15 amino acids. CDR3 DNA sequence: TGTGCCAGCTCCATAGCTATCCTAACGGTTGATACGCAGTATTTT. Translating gives CASSIAILTVDTQYF.

The chain is built from TRBV6-6 and TRBJ2-3; 9 nucleotides align to TRBD2. The CDR3 sequence is 15 residues long. From germline, CDR1 is MNHNY and CDR2 SVGAGI (reference sequence). V lost 4 bases, J lost 5 bases, and 7 bases stayed unmatched. The CDR3: CASSFWREGGDTQYF. The CDR3 DNA reads as TGTGCCAGCAGTTTTTGGCGGGAGGGGGGAGATACGCAGTATTTT.

This sequence joins TRBV6-4 and TRBJ2-2, with 11 bases fitting TRBD2. CDR3 length: 15 residues. Losses at the gene ends were 3 bases for V and 4 bases for J; bases not matched to a gene: 1. The V gene's germline CDR1 is MRHNA and CDR2 SNTAGT. Here the CDR3 DNA reads TGTGCCAGCAGTGATCTAGCGGGAGGCACCGGGGAGCTGTTTTTT. This encodes CASSDLAGGTGELFF.

V usage is TRBV7-8 and J usage is TRBJ2-6, with D perhaps given as TRBD1 or TRBD2 (5 bases each). From germline, CDR1 is SGHVS and CDR2 FQNEAQ. The V gene lost 4 bases and the J gene lost 0 bases, with 19 bases spanning the gap. This CDR3 spans 19 amino acids. CDR3 loop: CASSSRDLTSTSGANVLTF. The DNA of the CDR3 is TGTGCCAGCAGCTCCCGGGACCTTACGAGCACCTCTGGGGCCAACGTCCTGACTTTC.

This rearrangement joins TRBV5-1 to TRBJ2-2; 11 bases map to TRBD2. The CDR3 loop spans 21 amino acids. With 1 base clipped from V and 14 bases from J, the junction kept 28 bases outside the gene matches. Germline lookup yields CDR1 SGHRS and CDR2 YFSETQ. CDR3 sequence reads: CASSLKPGLADFTGGFEELFF. In DNA, the CDR3 is TGCGCCAGCAGCTTGAAACCGGGACTAGCGGACTTTACCGGGGGCTTTGAGGAACTGTTTTTT.

The V gene is TRBV4-3, the J gene TRBJ2-7; D may be TRBD2 (6 bases). Looked up from germline, CDR1 is LGHNA and CDR2 is YSLEER. The V end was cut by 3 bases, the J end by 7 bases, with 19 bases between. The CDR3 is made up of 15 amino acids. CDR3 sequence reads: CASSQVAAEGGEQYF. In DNA, the CDR3 is TGCGCCAGCAGCCAGGTCGCAGCAGAGGGAGGAGAGCAGTACTTC.

CDR3 protein: CASSQTGGIQPQHF. The CDR3 coding sequence is TGCGCCAGCAGCCAAACCGGAGGGATCCAGCCCCAGCATTTT. The chain recombines TRBV4-1 with TRBJ1-5; the D is unclear. CDR1 is MGHRA and CDR2 is YSYEKL in the germline V gene. V lost 2 bases and J lost 7, with 12 bases in between. The CDR3 consists of 14 residues.

The chain has TRBV4-1 and TRBJ2-7; D remains unclear. The CDR3 is 14 amino acids. Trimming left V 3 bases short and J 2 bases short, with 11 bases between. The germline V gene encodes CDR1 MGHRA and CDR2 YSYEKL. CDR3 nucleotides: TGCGCCAGCAGCCATCCGGGCCTAACCTACGAGCAGTACTTC. It specifies CASSHPGLTYEQYF.

V usage is TRBV14 and J usage is TRBJ1-4; D possibly corresponds to TRBD1 (5 bases). The CDR3 length is 18 residues. Looked up from germline, CDR1 is SGHDN and CDR2 is FVKESK. Trimming removed 0 bases from V and 0 bases from J, with 14 bases in between. The CDR3 here is CASSQEFRGTATNEKLFF. CDR3 nucleotides: TGTGCCAGCAGCCAAGAATTTCGGGGGACCGCAACTAATGAAAAACTGTTTTTT.

Comments on this clone: A much bigger clone sits one base away, suggesting this may be a read error. This sequence joins TRBV4-3 and TRBJ2-1; 9 bases agree with TRBD1. The germline CDR1 and CDR2 sequences are LGHNA and YSLEER. This CDR3 spans 16 amino acids. V lost 1 base to trimming and J lost 6 bases; unmatched junction nucleotides: 7. CDR3 protein: CASSQGAGTGSNEQFF. The CDR3 region has the DNA TGCGCCAGCAGCCAAGGCGCCGGGACAGGGAGCAATGAGCAGTTCTTC.

The chain joins TRBV4-1 to TRBJ1-5; D might be TRBD1 (5 bases). The germline CDR1 and CDR2 sequences are MGHRA and YSYEKL. Trimming took 0 bases from V and 2 from J, leaving 11 bases between them. The CDR3 consists of 16 residues. CDR3 DNA: TGCGCCAGCAGCCAAGATCAGGGTACGGGCAATCAGCCCCAGCATTTT. Translating it yields CASSQDQGTGNQPQHF.

V and J are TRBV28 and TRBJ2-7; D gene ambiguous. The CDR3 runs 15 residues. Trimming pared 4 bases from V and 7 bases from J, leaving 20 bases between. The germline CDR1 and CDR2 sequences are MDHEN and SYDVKM. The CDR3 DNA reads as TGTGCCAGCAGTTCGGTGCTAGAAGCTTCGTGGGAGCAGTACTTC. This translates into CASSSVLEASWEQYF.

This clone has a single count. A much bigger clone sits one base away, suggesting this may be a read error. This chain links TRBV11-3 with TRBJ1-3; 8 bases are a match to TRBD1. The CDR3 covers 13 residues. Germline V gene lookup returns CDR1 SGHNT and CDR2 YENEEA. V lost 4 bases to trimming and J lost 4 bases; unmatched junction nucleotides: 0. The CDR3 nucleotides are TGTGCCAGCAGCTGGGACAGGGGAAACACCATATATTTT. Residues: CASSWDRGNTIYF.